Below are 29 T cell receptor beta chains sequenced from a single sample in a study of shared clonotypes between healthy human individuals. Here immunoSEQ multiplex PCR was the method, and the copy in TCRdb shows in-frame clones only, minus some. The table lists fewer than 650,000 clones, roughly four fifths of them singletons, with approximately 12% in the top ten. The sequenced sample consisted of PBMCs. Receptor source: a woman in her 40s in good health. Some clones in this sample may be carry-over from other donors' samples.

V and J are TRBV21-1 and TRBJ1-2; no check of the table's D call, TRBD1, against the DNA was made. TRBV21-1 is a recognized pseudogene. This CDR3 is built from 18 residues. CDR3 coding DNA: TGTGCCAGCAGCAAAGTAAGACAGGGAGTAAACCCCAGGTATGGCTACACCTTC. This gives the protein CASSKVRQGVNPRYGYTF.

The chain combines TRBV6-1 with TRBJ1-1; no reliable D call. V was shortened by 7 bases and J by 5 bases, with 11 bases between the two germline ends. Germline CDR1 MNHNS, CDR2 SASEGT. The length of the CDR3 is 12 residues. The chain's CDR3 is CASTQTQTEAFF. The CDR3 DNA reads TGTGCCAGCACTCAAACCCAGACTGAAGCTTTCTTT.

CDR3 protein: CASSPPSSGRLDTQYF. In DNA, the CDR3 is TGTGCCAGCTCACCACCGTCTAGCGGGAGACTGGATACGCAGTATTTT. The chain carries TRBV18 and TRBJ2-3, with TRBD2 matching over 10 bases. Germline CDR1 is KGHSH and CDR2 is LQKENI. This CDR3 region has 16 residues. The junction had 6 bases not matched to a gene; V was cut back by 0 bases and J by 6 bases.

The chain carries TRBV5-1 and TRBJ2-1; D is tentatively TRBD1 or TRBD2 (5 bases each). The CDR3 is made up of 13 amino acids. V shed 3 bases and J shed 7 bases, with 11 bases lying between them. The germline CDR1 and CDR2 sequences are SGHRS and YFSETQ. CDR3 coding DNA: TGCGCCAGCAGCTCCCTTGGGGGAAATGAGCAGTTCTTC. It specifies CASSSLGGNEQFF. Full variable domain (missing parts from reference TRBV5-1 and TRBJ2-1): KAGVTQTPRYLIKTRGQQVTLSCSPISGHRSVSWYQQTPGQGLQFLFEYFSETQRNKGNFPGRFSGRQFSNSRSEMNVSTLELGDSALYLCASSSLGGNEQFFGPGTRLTVL.

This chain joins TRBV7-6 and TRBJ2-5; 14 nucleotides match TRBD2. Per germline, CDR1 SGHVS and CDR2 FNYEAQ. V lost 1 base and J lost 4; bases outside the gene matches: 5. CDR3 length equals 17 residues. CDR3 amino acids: CASSLVGLAGVRETQYF. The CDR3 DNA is TGTGCCAGCAGCTTAGTGGGACTAGCGGGAGTTCGAGAGACCCAGTACTTC.

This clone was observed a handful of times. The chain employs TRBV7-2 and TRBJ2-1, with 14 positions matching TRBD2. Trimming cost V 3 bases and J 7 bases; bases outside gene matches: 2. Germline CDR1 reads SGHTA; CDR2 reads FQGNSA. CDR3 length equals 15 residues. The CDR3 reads CASSFGTSGSNEQFF. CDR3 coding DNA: TGTGCCAGCAGCTTCGGGACTAGCGGGAGTAATGAGCAGTTCTTC.

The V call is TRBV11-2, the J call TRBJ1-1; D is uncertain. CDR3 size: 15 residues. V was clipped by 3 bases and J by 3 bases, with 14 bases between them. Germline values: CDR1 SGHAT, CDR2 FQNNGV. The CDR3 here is CASSFQRAAYTEAFF. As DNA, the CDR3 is TGTGCCAGCAGCTTTCAAAGGGCAGCTTACACTGAAGCTTTCTTT. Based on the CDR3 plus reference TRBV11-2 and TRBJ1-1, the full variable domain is EAGVAQSPRYKIIEKRQSVAFWCNPISGHATLYWYQQILGQGPKLLIQFQNNGVVDDSQLPKDRFSAERLKGVDSTLKIQPAKLEDSAVYLCASSFQRAAYTEAFFGQGTRLTVV.

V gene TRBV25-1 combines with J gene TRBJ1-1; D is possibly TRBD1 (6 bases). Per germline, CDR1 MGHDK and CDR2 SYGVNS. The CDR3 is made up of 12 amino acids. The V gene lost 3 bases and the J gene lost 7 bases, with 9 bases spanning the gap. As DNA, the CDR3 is TGTGCCAGCAGTGAGGGACACAGTGAAGCTTTCTTT. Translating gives CASSEGHSEAFF.

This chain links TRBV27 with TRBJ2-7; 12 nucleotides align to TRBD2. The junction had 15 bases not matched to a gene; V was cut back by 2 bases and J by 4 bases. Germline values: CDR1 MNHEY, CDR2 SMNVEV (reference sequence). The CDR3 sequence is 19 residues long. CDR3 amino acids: CASSLLPTQTSGSGYEQYF. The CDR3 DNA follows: TGTGCCAGCAGTTTACTCCCAACTCAGACTAGCGGGAGTGGGTACGAGCAGTACTTC.

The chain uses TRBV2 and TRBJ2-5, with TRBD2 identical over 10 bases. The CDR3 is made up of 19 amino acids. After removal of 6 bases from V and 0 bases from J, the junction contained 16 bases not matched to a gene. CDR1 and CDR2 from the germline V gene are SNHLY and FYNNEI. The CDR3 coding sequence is TGTGCCAGCAGAAGGACTAGCGGCACTCTATGGGAGTACCAAGAGACCCAGTACTTC. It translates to CASRRTSGTLWEYQETQYF.

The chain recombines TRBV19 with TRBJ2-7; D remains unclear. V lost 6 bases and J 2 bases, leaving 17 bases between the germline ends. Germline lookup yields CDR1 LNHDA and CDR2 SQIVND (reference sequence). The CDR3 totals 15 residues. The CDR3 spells CASSTPADGPYEQYF. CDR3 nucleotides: TGTGCCAGTAGCACCCCGGCCGACGGACCCTACGAGCAGTACTTC.

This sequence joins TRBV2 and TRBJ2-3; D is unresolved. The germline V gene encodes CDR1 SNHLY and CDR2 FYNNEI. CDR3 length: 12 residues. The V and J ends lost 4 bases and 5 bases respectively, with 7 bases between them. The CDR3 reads CASSGGKDTQYF. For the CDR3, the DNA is TGTGCCAGCAGTGGTGGGAAAGATACGCAGTATTTT.

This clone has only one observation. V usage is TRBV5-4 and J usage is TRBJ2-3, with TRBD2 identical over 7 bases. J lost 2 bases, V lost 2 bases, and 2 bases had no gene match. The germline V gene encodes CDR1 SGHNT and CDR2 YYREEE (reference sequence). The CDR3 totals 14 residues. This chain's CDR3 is CASSLAGTTDTQYF. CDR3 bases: TGTGCCAGCAGCTTAGCGGGAACCACAGATACGCAGTATTTT. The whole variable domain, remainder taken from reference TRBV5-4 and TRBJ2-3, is ETGVTQSPTHLIKTRGQQVTLRCSSQSGHNTVSWYQQALGQGPQFIFQYYREEENGRGNFPPRFSGLQFPNYSSELNVNALELDDSALYLCASSLAGTTDTQYFGPGTRLTVL.

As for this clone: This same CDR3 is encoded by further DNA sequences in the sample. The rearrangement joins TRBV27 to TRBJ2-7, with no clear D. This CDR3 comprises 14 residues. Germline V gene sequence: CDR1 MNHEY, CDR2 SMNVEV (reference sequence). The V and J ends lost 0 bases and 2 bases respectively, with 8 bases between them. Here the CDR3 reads CASSLSGSPYEQYF. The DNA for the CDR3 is TGTGCCAGCAGTTTATCTGGCAGCCCCTACGAGCAGTACTTC.

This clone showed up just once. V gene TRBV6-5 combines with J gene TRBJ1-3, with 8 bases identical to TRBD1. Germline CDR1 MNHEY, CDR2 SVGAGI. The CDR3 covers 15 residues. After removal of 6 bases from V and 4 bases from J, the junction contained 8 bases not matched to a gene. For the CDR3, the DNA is TGTGCCAGCAGGCCTACAGGGGGAGAAGGAAACACCATATATTTT. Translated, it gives CASRPTGGEGNTIYF.

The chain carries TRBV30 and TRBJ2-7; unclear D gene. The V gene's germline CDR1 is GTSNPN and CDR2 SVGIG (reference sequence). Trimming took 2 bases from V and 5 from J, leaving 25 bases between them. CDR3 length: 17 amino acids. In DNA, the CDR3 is TGTGCCTGGAGTAATGCGAGAGGACCGGGCTCCGACAACGAGCAGTACTTC. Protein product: CAWSNARGPGSDNEQYF.

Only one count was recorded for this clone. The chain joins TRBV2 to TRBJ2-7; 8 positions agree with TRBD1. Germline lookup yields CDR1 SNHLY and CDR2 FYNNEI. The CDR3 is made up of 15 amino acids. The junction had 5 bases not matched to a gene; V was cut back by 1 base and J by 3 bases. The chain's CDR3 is CASSEGAGGLYEQYF. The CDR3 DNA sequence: TGTGCCAGCAGTGAAGGGGCAGGGGGCCTCTACGAGCAGTACTTC.

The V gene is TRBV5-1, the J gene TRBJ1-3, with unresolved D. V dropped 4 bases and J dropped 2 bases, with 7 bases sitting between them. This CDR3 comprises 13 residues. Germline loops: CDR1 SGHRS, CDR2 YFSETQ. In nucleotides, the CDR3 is TGCGCCAGCAGCGTCGATCCTGGAAACACCATATATTTT. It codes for CASSVDPGNTIYF.

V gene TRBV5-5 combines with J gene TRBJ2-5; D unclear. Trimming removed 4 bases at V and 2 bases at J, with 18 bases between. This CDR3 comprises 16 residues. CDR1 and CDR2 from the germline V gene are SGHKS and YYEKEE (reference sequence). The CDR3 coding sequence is TGTGCCAGCAGCGCCTCCGGGTCACCCACACAAGAGACCCAGTACTTC. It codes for CASSASGSPTQETQYF.

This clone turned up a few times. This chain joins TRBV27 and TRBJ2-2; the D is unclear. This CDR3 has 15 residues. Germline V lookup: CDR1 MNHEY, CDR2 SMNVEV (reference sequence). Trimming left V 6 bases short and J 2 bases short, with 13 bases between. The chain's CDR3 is CASSRLDKNTGELFF. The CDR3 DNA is TGTGCCAGCAGCCGGCTCGACAAAAACACCGGGGAGCTGTTTTTT.

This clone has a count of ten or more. The CDR3 nucleotides read TGTGCCAGCAGCCCCCCCCCTGGAGGGCCCGGGGAGCTGTTTTTT. Its translation: CASSPPPGGPGELFF. The chain joins TRBV4-2 to TRBJ2-2; possibly TRBD2 for D (6 bases). The germline V gene has CDR1 LGHNA and CDR2 YNFKEQ. The CDR3 length is 15 residues. Trimming left V 4 bases short and J 6 bases short, with 15 bases between.

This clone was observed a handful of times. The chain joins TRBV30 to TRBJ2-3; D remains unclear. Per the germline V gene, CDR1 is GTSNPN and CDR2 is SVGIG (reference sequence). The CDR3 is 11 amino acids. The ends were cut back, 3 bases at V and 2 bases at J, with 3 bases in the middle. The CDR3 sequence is CAWRDTDTQYF. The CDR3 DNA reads TGTGCCTGGAGGGACACAGATACGCAGTATTTT.

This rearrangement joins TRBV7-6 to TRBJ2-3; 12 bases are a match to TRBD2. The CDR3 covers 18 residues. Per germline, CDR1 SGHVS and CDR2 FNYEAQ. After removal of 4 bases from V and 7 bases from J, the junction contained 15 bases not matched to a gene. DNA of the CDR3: TGTGCCAGCAGCTCACCCCGGTTGGTACTAGCGGGAGGCCATACGCAGTATTTT. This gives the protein CASSSPRLVLAGGHTQYF.

The CDR3 nucleotides are TGTGCCAGCAGCTCCCTTGACAGGGGGGCACTTACCTACGAGCAGTACTTC. Translating gives CASSSLDRGALTYEQYF. The chain uses TRBV5-6 and TRBJ2-7, with 9 bases fitting TRBD1. Germline CDR1 is SGHDT and CDR2 is YYEEEE. V shed 3 bases and J 2 bases; nucleotides not matched to a gene: 12. CDR3 length: 17 amino acids.

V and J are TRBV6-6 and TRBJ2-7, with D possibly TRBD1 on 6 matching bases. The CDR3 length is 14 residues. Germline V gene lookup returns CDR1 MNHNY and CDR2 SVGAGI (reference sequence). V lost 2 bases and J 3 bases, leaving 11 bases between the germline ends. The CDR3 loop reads CASSYHGTRYEQYF. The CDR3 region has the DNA TGTGCCAGCAGTTACCACGGGACACGCTACGAGCAGTACTTC.

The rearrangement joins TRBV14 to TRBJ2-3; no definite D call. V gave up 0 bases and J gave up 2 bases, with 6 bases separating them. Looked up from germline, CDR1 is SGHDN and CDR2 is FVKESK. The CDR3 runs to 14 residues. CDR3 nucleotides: TGTGCCAGCAGCCAAGACCTGACCACAGATACGCAGTATTTT. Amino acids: CASSQDLTTDTQYF. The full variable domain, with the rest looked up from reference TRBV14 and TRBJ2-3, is EAGVTQFPSHSVIEKGQTVTLRCDPISGHDNLYWYRRVMGKEIKFLLHFVKESKQDESGMPNNRFLAERTGGTYSTLKVQPAELEDSGVYFCASSQDLTTDTQYFGPGTRLTVL.

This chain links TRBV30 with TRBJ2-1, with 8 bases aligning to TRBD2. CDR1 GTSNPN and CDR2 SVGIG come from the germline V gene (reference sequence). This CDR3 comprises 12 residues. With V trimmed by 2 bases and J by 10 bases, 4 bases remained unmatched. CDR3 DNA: TGTGCCTGGAGTACCAGCGGGAGAGAGCAGTTCTTC. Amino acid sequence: CAWSTSGREQFF. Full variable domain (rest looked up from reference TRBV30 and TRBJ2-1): SQTIHQWPATLVQPVGSPLSLECTVEGTSNPNLYWYRQAAGRGLQLLFYSVGIGQISSEVPQNLSASRPQDRQFILSSKKLLLSDSGFYLCAWSTSGREQFFGPGTRLTVL.

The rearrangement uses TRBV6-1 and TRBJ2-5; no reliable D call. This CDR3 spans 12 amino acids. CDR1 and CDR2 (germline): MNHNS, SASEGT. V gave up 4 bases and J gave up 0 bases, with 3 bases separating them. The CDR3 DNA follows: TGTGCCAGCAGTGTCAACCAAGAGACCCAGTACTTC. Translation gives CASSVNQETQYF.

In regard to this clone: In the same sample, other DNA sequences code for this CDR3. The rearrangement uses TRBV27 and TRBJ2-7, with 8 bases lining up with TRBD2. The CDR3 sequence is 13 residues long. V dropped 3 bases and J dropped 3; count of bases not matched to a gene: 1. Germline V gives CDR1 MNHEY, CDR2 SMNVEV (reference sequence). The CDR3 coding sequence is TGTGCCAGCAGTTTGAGCGGGAGCTACGAGCAGTACTTC. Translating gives CASSLSGSYEQYF.